Listed here are 6 T cell receptor beta chains from one sample, sequenced in a study of regulatory T cells in long-lasting Graves disease (dated by TCRdb to the early 2020s). The method was multiplex PCR. Sequencing instrument: Illumina HiSeq 4000. To build TCR beta libraries, CDR3 regions were amplified by Arm-PCR using iRepertoire HTBI primers. The raw public data were reprocessed by TCRdb itself: fastp quality trimming at Q25, MiXCR clonotype calling, in-frame beta chains only. CDR3 protein duplicates are merged, each entry listing the most common genes and DNA. The sample table shows 350,000 to 500,000 distinct CDR3 sequences, and 14% are seen once. The ten largest clones add up to about 15% of the sample. Taken with the paper, the label for time point translates to: newly diagnosed GD, antithyroid drugs for less than 3 months. For both TCR sequencing and RNA sequencing, RNA was extracted from PBMCs using TRIzol.

These records were also assigned to another study, of T cells in Graves' hyperthyroidism and ophthalmopathy.

Sequencing was performed on peripheral blood mononuclear cells (PBMCs), taken at new diagnosis, from a patient treated with antithyroid drugs. These receptors came from a woman aged 45-65 years with Graves disease. Donor details come from another sample of the same person, matched by shared clones.

This clonotype has ten or more counts. The rearrangement links TRBV18 to TRBJ2-3; 7 positions agree with TRBD2. CDR3 length: 16 amino acids. V shed 0 bases, J shed 2 bases, and the junction held 5 bases outside the gene matches. Germline lookup yields CDR1 KGHSH and CDR2 LQKENI. The CDR3 bases are TGTGCCAGCTCACCACCTTCTAGCGGAGACACAGATACGCAGTATTTT. Protein: CASSPPSSGDTDTQYF.

This clonotype was seen ten or more times. The chain has TRBV10-3 and TRBJ2-7; tentatively, D is TRBD1 or TRBD2 (5 bases each). With 7 bases removed from V and 0 bases from J, the gap between germline ends came to 13 bases. CDR3 length: 14 residues. CDR1 is ENHRY, CDR2 SYGVKD, per germline. The CDR3 reads CAITRDLSSYEQYF. CDR3 nucleotides: TGTGCCATCACCCGGGACCTGAGCTCCTACGAGCAGTACTTC.

This clonotype was seen only a few times. V gene TRBV28 combines with J gene TRBJ2-2, with 12 bases aligning to TRBD2. Germline values: CDR1 MDHEN, CDR2 SYDVKM. The ends lost 6 bases at V and 5 bases at J; junction bases unmatched: 10. This CDR3 is built from 17 residues. The CDR3 loop reads CASSTGLAGSMTGELFF. The CDR3 DNA reads as TGTGCCAGCAGCACCGGACTAGCGGGATCTATGACCGGGGAGCTGTTTTTT.

There are many counts of this clonotype. The CDR3 DNA reads as TGTGCCAGCAGCTTAGGTCTAGCTAGGTTCGATGAGCAGTTCTTC. Its protein product is CASSLGLARFDEQFF. The rearrangement uses TRBV7-2 and TRBJ2-1, with TRBD2 as a possible D gene (5 bases). Germline CDR1 is SGHTA and CDR2 is FQGNSA. The CDR3 is 15 residues long. V was shortened by 1 base and J by 8 bases, with 15 bases between the two germline ends.

The chain combines TRBV7-3 with TRBJ2-5; D is unclear. CDR3 length: 15 residues. The germline V gene encodes CDR1 SGHTA and CDR2 FQGTGA. The V and J ends lost 2 bases and 1 base respectively, with 11 bases between them. CDR3 DNA sequence: TGTGCCAGCAGCTTAGTTGGACCGCTCCAAGAGACCCAGTACTTC. This gives the protein CASSLVGPLQETQYF. Drawing the rest from reference TRBV7-3 and TRBJ2-5, the complete variable domain is GAGVSQTPSNKVTEKGKYVELRCDPISGHTALYWYRQSLGQGPEFLIYFQGTGAADDSGLPNDRFFAVRPEGSVSTLKIQRTERGDSAVYLCASSLVGPLQETQYFGPGTRLLVL.

Written as DNA, the CDR3 is TGTGCCAGCAGCTTCCGGACTAGCGGCTGGAATGAGCAGTTCTTC. This gives the protein CASSFRTSGWNEQFF. This chain joins TRBV7-9 and TRBJ2-1, with 10 bases identical to TRBD2. The CDR3 is 15 amino acids. The V and J ends lost 3 bases and 7 bases, in that order; junction bases with no gene match: 6. The germline CDR1 and CDR2 sequences are SEHNR and FQNEAQ (reference sequence).